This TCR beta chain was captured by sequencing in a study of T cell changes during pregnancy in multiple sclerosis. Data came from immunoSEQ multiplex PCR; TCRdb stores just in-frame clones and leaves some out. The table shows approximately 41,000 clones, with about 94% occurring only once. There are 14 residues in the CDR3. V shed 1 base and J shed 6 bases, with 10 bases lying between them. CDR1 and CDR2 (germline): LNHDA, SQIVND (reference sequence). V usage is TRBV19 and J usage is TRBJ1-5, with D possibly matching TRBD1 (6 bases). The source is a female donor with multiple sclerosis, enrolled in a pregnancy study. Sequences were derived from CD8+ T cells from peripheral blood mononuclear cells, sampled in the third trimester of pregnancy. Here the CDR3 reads CASSIVGQSQPQHF. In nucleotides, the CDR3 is TGTGCCAGTAGTATAGTTGGACAGAGTCAGCCCCAGCATTTT.